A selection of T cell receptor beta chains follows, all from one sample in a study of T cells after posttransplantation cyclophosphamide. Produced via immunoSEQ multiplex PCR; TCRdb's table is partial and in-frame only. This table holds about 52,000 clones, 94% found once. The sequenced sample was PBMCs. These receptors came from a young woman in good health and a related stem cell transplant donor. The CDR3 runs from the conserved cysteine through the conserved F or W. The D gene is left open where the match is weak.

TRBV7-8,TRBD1,CASSQGQGPGYGYTF
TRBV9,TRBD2,CASAGLAGGRADTQYF
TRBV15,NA,CATSRPGIYNEQFF
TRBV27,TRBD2,CASSPRGGTNTGELFF
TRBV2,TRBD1,CASSATAGGTSWEKLFF
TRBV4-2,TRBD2,CASSTRLAQQETQYF
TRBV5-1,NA,CASSLAVNTEAFF
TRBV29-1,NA,CSVVLPTAEQFF
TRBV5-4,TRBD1,CASSSTGKNTEAFF
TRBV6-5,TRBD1,CASRPTGSEETQYF
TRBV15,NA,CATSRGGPYEQYF
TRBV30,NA,CAWSVRGSSGNTIYF
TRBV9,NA,CASSGDSHQEQFF
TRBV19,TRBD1,CASSTTGDTEAFF
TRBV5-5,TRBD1,CASSFGTGGEKLFF
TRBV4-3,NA,CASSQDRQLRREAFF
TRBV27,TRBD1,CASRRTGTTATNEKLFF
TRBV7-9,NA,CASSLQYGRSPYGYTF
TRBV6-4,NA,CASSEQGGNQPQHF
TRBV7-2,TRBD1,CASSPRQGTPYGYTF
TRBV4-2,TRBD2,CASSPGLAGGVGELFF
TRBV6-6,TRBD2,CASSERGNYEQFF
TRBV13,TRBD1,CASSLRDRGLQPQHF
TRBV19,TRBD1,CASSSGSGGTYEQYF
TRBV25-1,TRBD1,CARSPARGAVNQPQHF
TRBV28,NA,CASSLASAYSNQPQHF
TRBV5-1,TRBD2,CASSLVLAGYQETQYF
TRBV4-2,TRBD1,CASSLGQNQETQYF
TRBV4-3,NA,CASSPYPLLRTEAFF
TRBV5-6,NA,CASSPFGGDYGYTF
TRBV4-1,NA,CASSQGVTGMGETQYF
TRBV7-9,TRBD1,CASSLPNIRDRGLGTEAFF
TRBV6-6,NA,CASSYGQSQETQYF
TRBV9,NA,CASSSPNRAEQYF
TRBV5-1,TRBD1,CASSLGTGLVSPLHF
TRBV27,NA,CASSLSPGGLVYEQYF
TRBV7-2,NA,CASSFHDSQETQYF
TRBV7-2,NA,CASSNPGGNYEQYF
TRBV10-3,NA,CAISEPSGGRETQYF
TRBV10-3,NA,CAISDPLLNQPQHF
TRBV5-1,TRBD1,CASKPGTVSYNEQFF
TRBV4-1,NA,CASSPTRVGNSPLHF
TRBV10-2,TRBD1,CATLTGVGEAFF
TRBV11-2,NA,CASSLGQAGPYEQYF
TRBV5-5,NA,CASSPPTGSKLFF
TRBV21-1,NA,CASSKVPGLDQPQHF
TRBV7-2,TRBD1,CASSFRTGPSEKLFF
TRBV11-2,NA,CASSLGFGHSNTEAFF
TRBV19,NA,CASSIKAVNTEAFF
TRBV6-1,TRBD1,CASSENHGTGGYQPQHF
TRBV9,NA,CASSVASSQETQYF
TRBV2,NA,CASSTSRDTEAFF
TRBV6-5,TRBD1,CASSGTGGLGTEAFF
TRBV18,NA,CASSPAGARETQYF
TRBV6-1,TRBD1,CASRGQAYTEAFF
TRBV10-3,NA,CAISGKGLGANVLTF
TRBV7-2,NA,CASSLVEGYEQFF
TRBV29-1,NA,CSVEGWGGNGYTF
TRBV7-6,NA,CASSLAPGKGSNQPQHF